The entry below gives a single TCR beta chain sequence along with its context. The data were taken from a study of blood T cell repertoires in COVID-19. For the study at large: The United States, Italy and Spain provided the acute and convalescent COVID-19 samples. The analysed material was cDNA or gDNA that came from T cells, B-cell-depleted T cells, or PBMCs.

In the original processing: Estimated nucleated cell counts came from reference gene primer amplification. TCRdb's copy holds only in-frame clones and misses some; the assay was immunoSEQ multiplex PCR. Clone size and the V and J calls come from that table; the DNA yielded D and trimming. The repertoire holds 200,000 or so clones, with roughly 80% as singletons. The CDR3 sequence is 17 residues long. The V gene lost 3 bases and the J gene lost 6 bases, with 21 bases spanning the gap. The germline V gene encodes CDR1 SGHTA and CDR2 FQGNSA. Sequencing input: peripheral blood. V gene TRBV7-2 combines with J gene TRBJ2-1; possibly TRBD2 for D (7 bases). The clonotype was recovered from a woman older than 75 with acute or convalescent COVID-19. The CDR3 DNA reads TGTGCCAGCAGCTTCAATCAGGGAGGGGGTCGATCCAATGAGCAGTTCTTC. Protein sequence: CASSFNQGGGRSNEQFF.